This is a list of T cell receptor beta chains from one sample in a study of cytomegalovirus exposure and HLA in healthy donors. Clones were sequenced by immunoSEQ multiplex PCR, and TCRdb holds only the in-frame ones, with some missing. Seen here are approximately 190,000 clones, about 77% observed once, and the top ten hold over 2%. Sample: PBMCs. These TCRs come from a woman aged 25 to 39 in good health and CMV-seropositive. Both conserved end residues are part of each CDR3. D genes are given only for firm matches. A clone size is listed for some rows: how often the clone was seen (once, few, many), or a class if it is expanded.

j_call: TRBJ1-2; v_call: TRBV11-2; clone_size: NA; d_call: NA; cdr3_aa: CASSSPGVIDYGYTF
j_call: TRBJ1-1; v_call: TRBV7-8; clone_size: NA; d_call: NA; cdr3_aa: CAVRLGAKKNTEAFF
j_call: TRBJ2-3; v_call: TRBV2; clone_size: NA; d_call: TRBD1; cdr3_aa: CASSDRGRTDTQYF
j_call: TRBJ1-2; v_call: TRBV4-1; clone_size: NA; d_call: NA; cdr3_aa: CASSLSFGTGNTF
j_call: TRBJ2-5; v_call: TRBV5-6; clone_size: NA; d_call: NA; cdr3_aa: CASSLLTGEGAQETQYF
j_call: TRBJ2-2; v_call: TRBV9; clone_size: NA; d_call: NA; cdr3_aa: CASSVSPWQGTGELFF
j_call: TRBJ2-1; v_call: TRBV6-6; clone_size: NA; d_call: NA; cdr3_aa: CASSSQGGLYNEQFF
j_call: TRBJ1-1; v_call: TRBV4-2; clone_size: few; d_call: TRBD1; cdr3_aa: CASSQETTGGYTEAFF
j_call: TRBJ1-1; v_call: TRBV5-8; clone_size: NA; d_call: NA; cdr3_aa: CASRRNRDTEAFF
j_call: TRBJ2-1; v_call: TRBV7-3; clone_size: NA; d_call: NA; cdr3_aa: CASSLNREVNEQFF
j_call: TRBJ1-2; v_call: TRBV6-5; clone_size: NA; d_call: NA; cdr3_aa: CATYRVNGYTF
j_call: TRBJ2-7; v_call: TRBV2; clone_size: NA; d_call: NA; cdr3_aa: CASRTTGSYEQYF
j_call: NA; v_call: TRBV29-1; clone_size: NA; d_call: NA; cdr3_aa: CSVVVAYEQYF
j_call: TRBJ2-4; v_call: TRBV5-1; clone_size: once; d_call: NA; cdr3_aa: CASSLSTVGKNIQYF
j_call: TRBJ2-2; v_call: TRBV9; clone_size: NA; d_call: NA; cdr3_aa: CASSVLPAGELFF
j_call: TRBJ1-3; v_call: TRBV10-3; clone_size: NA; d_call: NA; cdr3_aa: CAIRARGEGNTIYF
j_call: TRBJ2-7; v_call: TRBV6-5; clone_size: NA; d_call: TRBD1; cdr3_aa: CASSQYRGSYEQYF
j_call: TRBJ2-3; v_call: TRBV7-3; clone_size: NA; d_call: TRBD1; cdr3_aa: CASSATGGRTDTQYF
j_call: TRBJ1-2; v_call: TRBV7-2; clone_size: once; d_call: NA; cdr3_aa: CASSLSQNYGYTF
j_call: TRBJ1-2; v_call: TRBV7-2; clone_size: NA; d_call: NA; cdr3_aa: CASSPDSNYGYTF
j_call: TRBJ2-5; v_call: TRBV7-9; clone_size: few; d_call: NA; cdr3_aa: CASSLSDREGETQYF
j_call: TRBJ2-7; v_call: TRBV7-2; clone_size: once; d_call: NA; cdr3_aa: CASSLRIPSYEQYF
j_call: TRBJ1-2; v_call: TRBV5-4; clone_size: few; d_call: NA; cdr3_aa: CASSPKEFYGYTF
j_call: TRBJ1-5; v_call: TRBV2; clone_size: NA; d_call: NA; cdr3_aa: CASSDNRVGQPQHF
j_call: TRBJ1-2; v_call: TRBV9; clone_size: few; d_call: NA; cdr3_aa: CASSKDSYGYTF
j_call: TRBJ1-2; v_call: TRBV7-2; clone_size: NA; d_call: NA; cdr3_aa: CASSLRGLGYTF
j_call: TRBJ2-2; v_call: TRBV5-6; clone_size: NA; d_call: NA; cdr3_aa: CASSLEPGFATGELFF
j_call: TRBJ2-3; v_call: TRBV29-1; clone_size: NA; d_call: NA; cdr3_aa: CSDQGIRSDTQYF
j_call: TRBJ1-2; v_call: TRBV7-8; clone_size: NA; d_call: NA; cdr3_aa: CASSPSTTGSGYTF
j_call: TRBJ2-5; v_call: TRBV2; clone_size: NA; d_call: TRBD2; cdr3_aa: CAGSGGVGETQYF
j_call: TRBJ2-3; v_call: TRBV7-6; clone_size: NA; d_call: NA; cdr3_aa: CASSPTSPSTDTQYF
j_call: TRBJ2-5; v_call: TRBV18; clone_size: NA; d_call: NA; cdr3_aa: CASSRLEQRETQYF
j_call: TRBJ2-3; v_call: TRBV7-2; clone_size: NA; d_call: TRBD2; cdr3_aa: CASSPGSSGVLTDTQYF
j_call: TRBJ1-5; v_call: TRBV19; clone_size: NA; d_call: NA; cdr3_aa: CASRGARSGNQPQHF
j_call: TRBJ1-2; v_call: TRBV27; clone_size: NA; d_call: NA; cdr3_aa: CASSEKTGGNYGYTF
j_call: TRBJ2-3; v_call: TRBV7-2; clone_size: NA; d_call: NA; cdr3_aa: CASSLGVSTDTQYF
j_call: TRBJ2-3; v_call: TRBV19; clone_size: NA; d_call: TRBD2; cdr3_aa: CASSARLAGSDTQYF